This T cell receptor (beta chain) was documented in a study of T cells after posttransplantation cyclophosphamide. The CDR3 contains 14 residues. V was pared by 4 bases and J by 3 bases, with 13 bases between. Germline values: CDR1 SGHNT, CDR2 YYREEE (reference sequence). Many counts were recorded for this clone. Repertoires were generated with immunoSEQ multiplex PCR, while TCRdb's copy carries only in-frame clones and drops some. The table lists 40,000 to 55,000 clones, no singletons, with roughly 2.3% in the top ten. The chain has TRBV5-4 and TRBJ1-2; D may be TRBD1 (5 bases). The sequence was collected from a man aged 40-49 years in good health, CMV-negative, and a related stem cell transplant donor. Specimen: PBMCs. CDR3 in amino acids: CASSPPGGDYGYTF. CDR3 coding DNA: TGTGCCAGCAGCCCCCCCGGGGGTGACTATGGCTACACCTTC.